This TCR beta chain was retrieved from a study of blood T cells in healthy people across ages. Trimming cost V 5 bases and J 11 bases; bases outside gene matches: 17. In germline, CDR1 is SQVTM, CDR2 ANQGSEA. This CDR3 has 15 amino acids. Comments on this clonotype: Its target is unknown.

Together with a sample-barcoded 5' primer, a J-beta primer mix was included in a second PCR lasting about 6 to 11 cycles. MiXCR, run by TCRdb on the 5' RACE reads, gives a single entry per CDR3 protein. Of 1.5 million to 1.9 million distinct CDR3 sequences in the sample, 42% were seen once. Broader study findings: Age advanced and TCR beta diversity per million T cells fell, roughly linearly. Comparison with aged donors showed that long-lived donors had more naive CD4+ cells and higher diversity. Researchers report that TCR beta diversity correlated strongly with naive T cell percentage.

Total RNA, at least 5 micrograms per sample, came from PBMCs. Sequences were obtained from blood. The chain couples TRBV29-1 to TRBJ2-5; TRBD1 matches at 10 bases. The receptor's source is a woman younger than 35 in good health. The CDR3 coding sequence is TGCAGCGTTCGCGGCTCGACAGGGGGCTCGGGAGAACAGTACTTC. This translates into CSVRGSTGGSGEQYF.